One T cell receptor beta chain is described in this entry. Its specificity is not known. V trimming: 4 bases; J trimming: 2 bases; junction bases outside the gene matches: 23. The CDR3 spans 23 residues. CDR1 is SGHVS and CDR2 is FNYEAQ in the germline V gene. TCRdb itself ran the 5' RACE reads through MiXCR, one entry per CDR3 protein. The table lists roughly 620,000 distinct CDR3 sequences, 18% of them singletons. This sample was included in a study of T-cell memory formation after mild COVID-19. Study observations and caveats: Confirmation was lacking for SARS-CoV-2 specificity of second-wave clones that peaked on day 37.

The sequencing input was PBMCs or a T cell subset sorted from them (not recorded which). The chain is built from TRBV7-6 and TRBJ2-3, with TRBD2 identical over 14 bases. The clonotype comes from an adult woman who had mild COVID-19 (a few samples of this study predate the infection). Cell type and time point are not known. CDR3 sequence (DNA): TGTGCCAGCAGCTCCACCCACGACGCAGGACTAGCGGGGGGAAAAGGCCTCACAGATACGCAGTATTTT. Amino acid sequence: CASSSTHDAGLAGGKGLTDTQYF.